The T cell receptor (beta chain) under discussion was sequenced for a study of somatic mutations in cytotoxic T cells in rheumatoid arthritis. Whole-study context: It was right after diagnosis, before any treatment, that patient blood (30 ml EDTA) was drawn.

The repertoire was sequenced with immunoSEQ multiplex PCR; TCRdb's copy has only in-frame clones and lacks some. Counted here are about 7,000 clones, 65% to 80% occurring once; the ten biggest clones make up 15% to 18%. As to this clone: The antigen is not known.

Trimming shortened V by 0 bases and J by 6 bases, and 6 bases separated the two germline ends. Germline CDR1 reads SGHAT; CDR2 reads FQNNGV. The CDR3 contains 13 residues. Study-wide points: The authors did not adjust the slight TRBV07 underrepresentation in rheumatoid arthritis patients for multiple comparisons.

Sequencing used CD8+ T cells sorted from blood. This receptor was taken from an adult with rheumatoid arthritis. The chain combines TRBV11-2 with TRBJ1-5; D is ambiguous. The CDR3 DNA is TGTGCCAGCAGCTTAGATCGGGGTCAGCCCCAGCATTTT. This codes for CASSLDRGQPQHF.